The 2 T cell receptor beta chains below were found in one sample sequenced in a study of blood T cell repertoires in COVID-19. The method was immunoSEQ multiplex PCR; TCRdb's version includes in-frame clones alone and lacks a portion of them. The sample consists of about 400,000 clones, about 87% of them appearing once. The sample comprised PBMCs or T cells enriched from blood (not recorded which). The source of these receptors is a woman aged 45 to 65 who had recovered from COVID-19.

The gene calls are TRBV5-4 and TRBJ2-5; TRBD1 might be the D (5 bases). The CDR3 sequence is 14 residues long. Per the germline V gene, CDR1 is SGHNT and CDR2 is YYREEE (reference sequence). Between the trimmed V and J ends, which lost 4 bases and 5 bases, there was a span of 15 bases. CDR3 amino acids: CASSLLGQSETQYF. The CDR3 bases are TGTGCCAGCAGCCTTCTGGGGCAGTCGGAGACCCAGTACTTC.

V gene TRBV11-2 combines with J gene TRBJ1-3; D remains unclear. This CDR3 region has 16 residues. Germline V gives CDR1 SGHAT, CDR2 FQNNGV. Trimming shortened V by 4 bases and J by 0 bases, and 13 bases separated the two germline ends. CDR3 in amino acids: CASSWIGGSSGNTIYF. CDR3 DNA: TGTGCCAGCAGCTGGATCGGCGGCAGCTCTGGAAACACCATATATTTT.